Listed here are 10 T cell receptor beta chains from one sample, sequenced in a study of T cell repertoires in cytomegalovirus infection. No antigen is known for these receptors. MiXCR was run by TCRdb on the reads, yielding one entry per CDR3 protein. The table has some 350,000 distinct CDR3 sequences, about 32% seen once. This sample comprised cultured PBMCs, obtained from culture after CMV antigen stimulation. The receptors come from a human donor in good health (CMV status not recorded). Some clones in this sample may be carry-over from other donors' samples.

The rearrangement joins TRBV7-2 to TRBJ2-3, with TRBD2 matching 15 bases. CDR1 and CDR2 (germline): SGHTA, FQGNSA. The V gene end was trimmed by 5 bases and the J gene end by 4 bases; junction bases not matched to a gene: 7. The CDR3 spans 17 residues. CDR3 sequence: CASSPWTSGRGSDTQYF. Written as DNA, the CDR3 is TGTGCCAGCAGCCCATGGACTAGCGGGAGGGGGTCAGATACGCAGTATTTT.

This clonotype was recorded a few times. The rearrangement joins TRBV7-2 to TRBJ2-7, with 8 positions matching TRBD2. Germline V gene sequence: CDR1 SGHTA, CDR2 FQGNSA. The CDR3 sequence is 15 residues long. The V gene end was trimmed by 1 base and the J gene end by 2 bases; junction bases not matched to a gene: 4. CDR3: CASSLEAGVTYEQYF. The DNA for the CDR3 is TGTGCCAGCAGCTTAGAAGCGGGGGTGACCTACGAGCAGTACTTC.

This sequence joins TRBV13 and TRBJ2-7; D tentatively reads TRBD1 or TRBD2 (5 bases each). V was shortened by 8 bases and J by 7 bases, with 15 bases between the two germline ends. Germline lookup yields CDR1 PRHDT and CDR2 FYEKMQ (reference sequence). This CDR3 spans 12 amino acids. The CDR3 nucleotides are TGTGCCAGCTCATCCGGGGCGGATGAGCAGTACGTC. Its protein product is CASSSGADEQYV.

This rearrangement joins TRBV6-5 to TRBJ2-5; 7 positions match TRBD1. The CDR3 has 15 amino acids. Trimming removed 2 bases from V and 1 base from J; junction bases left unmatched: 4. The germline V gene encodes CDR1 MNHEY and CDR2 SVGAGI. The DNA of the CDR3 is TGTGCCAGCAGTTACAGGGGGCTAAGCCAAGAGACCCAGTACTTC. The encoded protein is CASSYRGLSQETQYF.

The chain couples TRBV12-3 or TRBV12-4 to TRBJ2-1, with D perhaps matching TRBD1 or TRBD2 (6 bases each). V shed 5 bases and J shed 6 bases, with 17 bases lying between them. CDR3 length: 15 residues. The CDR3 DNA is TGTGCCAGCAGTCTAGGTAGCGGAGGGGGCAATGAGCAGTTCTTC. Residues: CASSLGSGGGNEQFF.

This clonotype was seen only a few times. The chain links TRBV7-2 to TRBJ2-7, with TRBD2 identical over 9 bases. J gave up 2 bases and V 3 bases, and 5 bases lay outside the gene matches. This CDR3 comprises 15 residues. Germline values: CDR1 SGHTA, CDR2 FQGNSA. CDR3 nucleotides: TGTGCCAGCAGCTTTAGCCCTAGCGGGGCCTACGAGCAGTACTTC. Translated, it gives CASSFSPSGAYEQYF. The full variable domain, with the rest looked up from reference TRBV7-2 and TRBJ2-7, is GAGVSQSPSNKVTEKGKDVELRCDPISGHTALYWYRQSLGQGLEFLIYFQGNSAPDKSGLPSDRFSAERTGGSVSTLTIQRTQQEDSAVYLCASSFSPSGAYEQYFGPGTRLTVT.

The CDR3 DNA reads TGTGCCAGCAGCCTTAGACCGATTACAGGGGGCGTCTACGAGCAGTACTTC. Translating it yields CASSLRPITGGVYEQYF. The chain links TRBV27 to TRBJ2-7; TRBD1 agrees at 9 bases. The CDR3 covers 17 residues. From germline, CDR1 is MNHEY and CDR2 SMNVEV (reference sequence). V was pared by 6 bases and J by 3 bases, with 15 bases of the junction left unmatched.

The gene calls are TRBV28 and TRBJ2-7, with unresolved D. Trimming removed 6 bases at V and 1 base at J, with 7 bases between. The V gene's germline CDR1 is MDHEN and CDR2 SYDVKM. The CDR3 consists of 12 residues. In DNA, the CDR3 is TGTGCCAGCAGGCAGGATTCCTACGAGCAGTACTTC. Protein: CASRQDSYEQYF.

This clonotype has just a few counts. This sequence joins TRBV4-1 and TRBJ2-1; 9 bases map to TRBD2. The V segment lost 1 base and the J segment 1 base; nucleotides outside the gene matches: 5. This CDR3 spans 17 amino acids. Germline lookup yields CDR1 MGHRA and CDR2 YSYEKL. The CDR3 nucleotides read TGCGCCAGCAGCCAAGGGGTTAGCGGGAGTTCCTACAATGAGCAGTTCTTC. Residues: CASSQGVSGSSYNEQFF.

This chain links TRBV3-1 with TRBJ1-6; D remains unclear. Trimming took off 4 bases at V and 7 bases at J, with 5 bases between the two ends. Germline loops: CDR1 LGHDT, CDR2 YNNKEL (reference sequence). The CDR3 is made up of 12 amino acids. CDR3 sequence: CASSLPNSPLHF. In DNA form, the CDR3 reads TGTGCCAGCAGCCTTCCAAATTCACCCCTCCACTTT.